This TCR beta chain is from a study of cytomegalovirus exposure and HLA in healthy donors. CDR3 length: 13 amino acids. V was shortened by 3 bases and J by 2 bases, with 8 bases between the two germline ends. The germline V gene has CDR1 SGHRS and CDR2 YFSETQ. On this clone itself: The antigen is undetermined.

Nominally healthy donors provided the samples, though records likely missed some immune exposures. Overall study results and limits: Most sequenced TCRs were rare (though some public TCRs occurred in many donors). The study listed some 160 cytomegalovirus-associated TCR beta chains.

The PCR ran on 60 Vbeta and 13 Jbeta primers. Libraries were prepared by immunoSEQ multiplex PCR; TCRdb keeps only in-frame clonotypes and omits some of them. The data contain about 200,000 clones, about 13% of them singletons. J is TRBJ2-5 and V is TRBV5-1; no reliable D call. The sequence was obtained from a man in his fifties or sixties in good health and CMV-seropositive. Specimen: PBMCs. CDR3: CASSSLFQETQYF. CDR3 in DNA: TGCGCCAGCAGCTCCCTCTTTCAAGAGACCCAGTACTTC. The whole variable domain, remainder taken from reference TRBV5-1 and TRBJ2-5, is KAGVTQTPRYLIKTRGQQVTLSCSPISGHRSVSWYQQTPGQGLQFLFEYFSETQRNKGNFPGRFSGRQFSNSRSEMNVSTLELGDSALYLCASSSLFQETQYFGPGTRLLVL.